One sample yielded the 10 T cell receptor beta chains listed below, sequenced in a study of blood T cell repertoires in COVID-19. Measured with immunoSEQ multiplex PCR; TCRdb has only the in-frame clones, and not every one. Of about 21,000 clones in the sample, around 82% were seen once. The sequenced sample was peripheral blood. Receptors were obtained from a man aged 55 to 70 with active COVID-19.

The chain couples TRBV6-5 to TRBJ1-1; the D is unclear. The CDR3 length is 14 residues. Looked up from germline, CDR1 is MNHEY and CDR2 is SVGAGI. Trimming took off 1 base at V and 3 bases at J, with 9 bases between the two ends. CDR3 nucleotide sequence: TGTGCCAGCAGTTACTACGGGGAAGACACTGAAGCTTTCTTT. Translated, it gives CASSYYGEDTEAFF.

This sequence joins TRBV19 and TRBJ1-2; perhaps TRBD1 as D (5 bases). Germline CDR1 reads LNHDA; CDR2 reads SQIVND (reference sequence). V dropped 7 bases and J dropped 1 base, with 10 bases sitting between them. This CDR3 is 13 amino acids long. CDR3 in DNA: TGTGCCAGTACCCTCAGGGTTAACTATGGCTACACCTTC. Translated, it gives CASTLRVNYGYTF.

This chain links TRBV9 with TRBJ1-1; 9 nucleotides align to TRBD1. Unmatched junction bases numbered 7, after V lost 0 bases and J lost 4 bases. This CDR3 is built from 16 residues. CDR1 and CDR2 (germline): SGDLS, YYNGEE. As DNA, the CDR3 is TGTGCCAGCAGCGTAGGGGTTACAGGGGGCATCACTGAAGCTTTCTTT. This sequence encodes CASSVGVTGGITEAFF.

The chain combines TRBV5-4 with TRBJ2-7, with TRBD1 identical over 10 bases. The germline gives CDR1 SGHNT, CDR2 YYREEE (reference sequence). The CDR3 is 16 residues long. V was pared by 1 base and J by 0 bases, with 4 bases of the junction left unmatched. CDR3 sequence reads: CASSLMGQGISYEQYF. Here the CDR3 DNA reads TGTGCCAGCAGCTTGATGGGACAGGGGATCTCCTACGAGCAGTACTTC.

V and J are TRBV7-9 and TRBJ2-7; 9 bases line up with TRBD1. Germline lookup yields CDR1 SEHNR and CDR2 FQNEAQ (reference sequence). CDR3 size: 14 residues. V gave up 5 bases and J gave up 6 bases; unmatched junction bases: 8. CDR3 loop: CASSTLGQGREQYF. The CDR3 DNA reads TGTGCCAGCAGCACCCTCGGACAGGGGCGCGAGCAGTACTTC.

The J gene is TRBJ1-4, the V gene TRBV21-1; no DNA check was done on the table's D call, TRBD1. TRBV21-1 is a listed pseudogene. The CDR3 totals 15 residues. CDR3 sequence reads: CASSTKGVANEKLFF. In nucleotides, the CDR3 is TGTGCCAGCAGCACGAAAGGGGTTGCCAATGAAAAACTGTTTTTT.

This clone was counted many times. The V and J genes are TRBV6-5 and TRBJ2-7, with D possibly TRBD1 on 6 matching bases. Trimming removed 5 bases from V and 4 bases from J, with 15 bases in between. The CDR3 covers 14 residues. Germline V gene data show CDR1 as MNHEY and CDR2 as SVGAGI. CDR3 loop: CASSPPLGAYEQYF. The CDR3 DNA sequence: TGTGCCAGCAGTCCCCCTTTGGGGGCTTACGAGCAGTACTTC.

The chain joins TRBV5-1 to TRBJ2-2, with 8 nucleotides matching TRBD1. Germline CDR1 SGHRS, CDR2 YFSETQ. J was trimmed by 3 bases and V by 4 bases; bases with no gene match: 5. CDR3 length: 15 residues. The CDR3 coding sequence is TGCGCCAGCAGCGTGACAGGGGCGGACACCGGGGAGCTGTTTTTT. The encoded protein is CASSVTGADTGELFF.

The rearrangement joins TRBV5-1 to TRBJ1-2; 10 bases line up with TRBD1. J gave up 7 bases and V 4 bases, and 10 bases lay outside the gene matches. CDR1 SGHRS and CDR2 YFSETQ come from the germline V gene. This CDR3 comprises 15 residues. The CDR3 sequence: CASSPGWDRGSGYTF. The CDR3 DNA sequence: TGCGCCAGCAGCCCCGGATGGGACAGGGGATCTGGCTACACCTTC.

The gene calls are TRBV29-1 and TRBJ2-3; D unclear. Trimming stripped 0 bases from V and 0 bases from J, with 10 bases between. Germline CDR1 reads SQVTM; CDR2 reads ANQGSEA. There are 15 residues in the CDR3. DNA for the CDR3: TGCAGCGTTGAAGATCCTCTATACAGCACAGATACGCAGTATTTT. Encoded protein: CSVEDPLYSTDTQYF.